A selection of T cell receptor beta chains follows, all from one sample in a study of neurological immune-mediated disorders. TCRdb passed the 5' RACE reads through MiXCR, listing each CDR3 protein once. The sample yields roughly 36,000 distinct CDR3 sequences, less than 3.5% seen once. Material: PBMCs. The receptors stem from a woman aged 55-69 years with multiple sclerosis. Both conserved end residues are trimmed from each CDR3. Fields, in order: V gene, D gene, clone size, J gene, CDR3 protein. The D gene is left open where the match is weak. Clone size is shown for a subset of rows, as once, few, many or a class of expanded clone.

V gene: TRBV20-1
D gene: NA
clone size: many
J gene: TRBJ2-5
CDR3 protein: SAGGRETQY

V gene: TRBV3-1
D gene: NA
clone size: many
J gene: TRBJ2-3
CDR3 protein: ASSLTDTQY

V gene: TRBV29-1
D gene: TRBD1
clone size: many
J gene: TRBJ1-2
CDR3 protein: SVDRGPSYT

V gene: TRBV7-2
D gene: NA
clone size: many
J gene: TRBJ2-3
CDR3 protein: ASSLVFSPTDTQY

V gene: TRBV5-1
D gene: NA
clone size: NA
J gene: TRBJ1-1
CDR3 protein: ASSLGGGTEAF

V gene: TRBV5-1
D gene: NA
clone size: many
J gene: TRBJ2-7
CDR3 protein: ASSLGRSYEQY

V gene: TRBV5-5
D gene: NA
clone size: many
J gene: TRBJ1-1
CDR3 protein: ASRDKVRNTEAF

V gene: TRBV20-1
D gene: NA
clone size: many
J gene: TRBJ2-7
CDR3 protein: SARDLGGQY

V gene: TRBV18
D gene: TRBD1
clone size: many
J gene: TRBJ2-1
CDR3 protein: ASSPGTGVNNEQF

V gene: TRBV20-1
D gene: NA
clone size: many
J gene: TRBJ1-2
CDR3 protein: SATTRRGPYGYT

V gene: TRBV5-1
D gene: NA
clone size: many
J gene: TRBJ1-6
CDR3 protein: ASSLGKESPLH

V gene: TRBV27
D gene: TRBD1
clone size: many
J gene: TRBJ1-6
CDR3 protein: ASWDRENNSPLH

V gene: TRBV5-1
D gene: NA
clone size: many
J gene: TRBJ2-7
CDR3 protein: ASSPRANYEQY

V gene: TRBV5-1
D gene: NA
clone size: many
J gene: TRBJ1-1
CDR3 protein: ASSLSGSGNTEAF

V gene: TRBV5-1
D gene: NA
clone size: many
J gene: TRBJ1-1
CDR3 protein: ASSLALEYEAF

V gene: TRBV18
D gene: NA
clone size: few
J gene: TRBJ2-7
CDR3 protein: ASSPRGLYEQY

V gene: TRBV20-1
D gene: TRBD1
clone size: few
J gene: TRBJ1-2
CDR3 protein: SARGAGGLANYGYT

V gene: TRBV12-3/TRBV12-4
D gene: NA
clone size: many
J gene: TRBJ2-1
CDR3 protein: ASRLDAGRYNEQF

V gene: TRBV20-1
D gene: NA
clone size: many
J gene: TRBJ1-5
CDR3 protein: SASSVQENQPQH

V gene: TRBV20-1
D gene: TRBD2
clone size: many
J gene: TRBJ2-3
CDR3 protein: SASKRGHTDTQY

V gene: TRBV30
D gene: NA
clone size: many
J gene: TRBJ2-7
CDR3 protein: AWSVFYEQY

V gene: TRBV3-1
D gene: NA
clone size: many
J gene: TRBJ2-7
CDR3 protein: ASSSRVGFEQY

V gene: TRBV7-9
D gene: TRBD1
clone size: many
J gene: TRBJ1-1
CDR3 protein: ASSSVGGIGEAF

V gene: TRBV10-3
D gene: TRBD1
clone size: many
J gene: TRBJ1-5
CDR3 protein: AISDSDRPEGQPQH

V gene: TRBV7-2
D gene: TRBD1
clone size: many
J gene: TRBJ1-2
CDR3 protein: ASSIPGTVYGYT

V gene: TRBV7-8
D gene: TRBD1
clone size: medium-sized
J gene: TRBJ1-1
CDR3 protein: ASSIMGQTNTEAF

V gene: TRBV20-1
D gene: NA
clone size: many
J gene: TRBJ2-6
CDR3 protein: SASGAGANVLT

V gene: TRBV20-1
D gene: NA
clone size: many
J gene: TRBJ2-7
CDR3 protein: SARSLAVSTYEQY

V gene: TRBV5-6
D gene: TRBD2
clone size: many
J gene: TRBJ2-1
CDR3 protein: ASSMTSGGPHNEQF

V gene: TRBV7-2
D gene: TRBD2
clone size: many
J gene: TRBJ2-5
CDR3 protein: ASSLVAGLAGQETQY

V gene: TRBV7-9
D gene: NA
clone size: many
J gene: TRBJ2-7
CDR3 protein: ASSLSTAYEQY

V gene: TRBV15
D gene: NA
clone size: few
J gene: TRBJ2-1
CDR3 protein: ATSRETGSYNEQF

V gene: TRBV3-1
D gene: TRBD1
clone size: many
J gene: TRBJ2-7
CDR3 protein: ASRRIDRAGNEQY

V gene: TRBV20-1
D gene: TRBD1
clone size: many
J gene: TRBJ2-7
CDR3 protein: SARARDRGAQY

V gene: TRBV7-8
D gene: NA
clone size: many
J gene: TRBJ1-5
CDR3 protein: ASSHGGSQPQH

V gene: TRBV7-8
D gene: NA
clone size: many
J gene: TRBJ1-6
CDR3 protein: ASSFQGRGSPLH

V gene: TRBV5-1
D gene: NA
clone size: many
J gene: TRBJ1-6
CDR3 protein: ASSDADRYNSPLH

V gene: TRBV20-1
D gene: TRBD2
clone size: many
J gene: TRBJ2-3
CDR3 protein: SARPGLAGGADTQY

V gene: TRBV12-3/TRBV12-4
D gene: NA
clone size: many
J gene: TRBJ2-7
CDR3 protein: ASSWGGDRYEQY

V gene: TRBV6-1
D gene: NA
clone size: many
J gene: TRBJ1-3
CDR3 protein: ASSETQEPGNTIY

V gene: TRBV20-1
D gene: NA
clone size: many
J gene: TRBJ1-5
CDR3 protein: SAQTGSRKH

V gene: TRBV18
D gene: NA
clone size: many
J gene: TRBJ2-2
CDR3 protein: ASSPPVWDGVAGELF

V gene: TRBV12-3/TRBV12-4
D gene: TRBD1
clone size: many
J gene: TRBJ1-1
CDR3 protein: ASSLEVGQRTKNTEAF

V gene: TRBV5-1
D gene: NA
clone size: many
J gene: TRBJ1-6
CDR3 protein: ASSLQTGSDSPLH

V gene: TRBV27
D gene: TRBD1
clone size: many
J gene: TRBJ1-4
CDR3 protein: ASSAAGTGLKLF

V gene: TRBV7-2
D gene: NA
clone size: many
J gene: TRBJ1-1
CDR3 protein: ASSRPDLPNTEAF

V gene: TRBV11-2
D gene: NA
clone size: many
J gene: TRBJ2-7
CDR3 protein: ASSLALGTSYEQY

V gene: TRBV5-1
D gene: TRBD1
clone size: many
J gene: TRBJ1-4
CDR3 protein: ASSFTPQGSYEKLF